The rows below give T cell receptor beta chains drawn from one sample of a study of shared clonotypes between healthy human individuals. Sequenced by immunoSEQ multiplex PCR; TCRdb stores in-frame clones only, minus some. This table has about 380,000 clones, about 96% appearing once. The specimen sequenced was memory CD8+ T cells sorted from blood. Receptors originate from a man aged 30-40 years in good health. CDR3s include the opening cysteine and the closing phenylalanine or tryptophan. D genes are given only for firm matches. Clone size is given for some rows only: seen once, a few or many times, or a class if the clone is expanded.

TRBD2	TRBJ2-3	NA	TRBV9	TGTGCCAGCAGCGTATCCAGCGGGAGTGCAGATACGCAGTATTTT	CASSVSSGSADTQYF
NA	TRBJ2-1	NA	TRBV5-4	TGTGCCAGCAGCCCCGAGACCCTCCGCCAACAGTTCTTC	CASSPETLRQQFF
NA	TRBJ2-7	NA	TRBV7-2	TGTGCCAGCAGCTTACCATTCACCTACGAGCAGTACTTC	CASSLPFTYEQYF
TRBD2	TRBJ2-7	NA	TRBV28	TGTGCCAGCAAGGGAGGGAGCTACGAGCAGTACTTC	CASKGGSYEQYF
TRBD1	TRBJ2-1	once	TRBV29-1	TGCAGCGGACAGGGGTACAATGAGCAGTTCTTC	CSGQGYNEQFF
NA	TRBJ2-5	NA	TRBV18	TGTGCCAGCTCACCTAGCAAAGAGACCCAGTACTTC	CASSPSKETQYF
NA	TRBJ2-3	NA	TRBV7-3	TGTGCCAGCAGCCGGGGCCCAGCGGGCGTAAGCACAGATACGCAGTATTTT	CASSRGPAGVSTDTQYF
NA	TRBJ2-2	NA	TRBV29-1	TGCAGCGTTGAGGCCGGGGAGCTGTTTTTT	CSVEAGELFF
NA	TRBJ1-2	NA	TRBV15	TGTGCCACCAGCAGAGCCCAGGGTTCCAACTATGGCTACACCTTC	CATSRAQGSNYGYTF
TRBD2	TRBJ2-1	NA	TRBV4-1	TGCGCCAGCAGCCAAGATCTGGGCATAGCGGGACCATACAATGAGCAGTTCTTC	CASSQDLGIAGPYNEQFF
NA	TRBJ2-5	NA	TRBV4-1	TGCGCCAGCAGCCAAGAAGGACACATGGGCGAGACCCAGTACTTC	CASSQEGHMGETQYF